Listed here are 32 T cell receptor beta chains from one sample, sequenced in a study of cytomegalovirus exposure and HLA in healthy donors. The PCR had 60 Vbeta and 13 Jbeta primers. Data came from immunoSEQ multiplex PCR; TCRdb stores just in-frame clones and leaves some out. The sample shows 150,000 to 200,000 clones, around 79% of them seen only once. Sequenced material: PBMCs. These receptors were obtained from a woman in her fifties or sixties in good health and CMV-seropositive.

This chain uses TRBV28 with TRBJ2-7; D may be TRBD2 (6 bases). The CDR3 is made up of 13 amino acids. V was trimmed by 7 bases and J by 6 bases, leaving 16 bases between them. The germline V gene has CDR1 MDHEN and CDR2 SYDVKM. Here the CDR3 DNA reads TGTGCCAGCAAAGTAGCGGCAGCTCCCGAGCAGTACTTC. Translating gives CASKVAAAPEQYF.

The CDR3 nucleotides are TGTGCCAGCAGGCTACCGGGGGGGGCCAATGGCTACACCTTC. This gives the protein CASRLPGGANGYTF. The V call is TRBV28, the J call TRBJ1-2; D possibly corresponds to TRBD1 (6 bases). The CDR3 runs to 14 residues. Between the trimmed V and J ends, which lost 6 bases and 6 bases, there was a span of 17 bases. Per the germline V gene, CDR1 is MDHEN and CDR2 is SYDVKM.

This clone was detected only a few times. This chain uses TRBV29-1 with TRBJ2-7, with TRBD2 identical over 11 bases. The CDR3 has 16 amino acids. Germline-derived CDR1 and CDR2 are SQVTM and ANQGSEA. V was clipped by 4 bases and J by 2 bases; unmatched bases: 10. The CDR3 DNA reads TGCAGCGTTGCCAAAGGACTAGCGGGTACCACCTACGAGCAGTACTTC. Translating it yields CSVAKGLAGTTYEQYF.

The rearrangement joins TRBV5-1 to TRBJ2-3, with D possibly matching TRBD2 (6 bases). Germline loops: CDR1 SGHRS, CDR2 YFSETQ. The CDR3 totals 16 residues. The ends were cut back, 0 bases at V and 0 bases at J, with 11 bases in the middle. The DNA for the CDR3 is TGCGCCAGCAGCTTGGGGGAGGCAGGGAGCACAGATACGCAGTATTTT. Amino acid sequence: CASSLGEAGSTDTQYF.

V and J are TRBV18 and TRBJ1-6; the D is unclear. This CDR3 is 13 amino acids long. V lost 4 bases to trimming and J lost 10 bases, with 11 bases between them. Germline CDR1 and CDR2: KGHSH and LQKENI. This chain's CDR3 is CASSQERRSPLHF. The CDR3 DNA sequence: TGTGCCAGCTCACAGGAAAGGAGGTCACCCCTCCACTTT.

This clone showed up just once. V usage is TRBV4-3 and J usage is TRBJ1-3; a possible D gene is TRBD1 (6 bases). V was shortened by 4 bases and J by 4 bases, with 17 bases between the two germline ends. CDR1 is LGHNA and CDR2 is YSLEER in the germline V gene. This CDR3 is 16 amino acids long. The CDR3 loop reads CASSREIQGTGNTIYF. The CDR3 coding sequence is TGCGCCAGCAGCCGCGAGATCCAGGGGACAGGAAACACCATATATTTT.

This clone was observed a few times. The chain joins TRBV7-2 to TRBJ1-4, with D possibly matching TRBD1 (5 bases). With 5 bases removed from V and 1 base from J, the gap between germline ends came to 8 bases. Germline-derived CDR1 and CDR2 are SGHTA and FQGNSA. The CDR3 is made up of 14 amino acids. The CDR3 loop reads CASSRDRTNEKLFF. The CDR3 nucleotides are TGTGCCAGCAGCCGCGACAGAACTAATGAAAAACTGTTTTTT.

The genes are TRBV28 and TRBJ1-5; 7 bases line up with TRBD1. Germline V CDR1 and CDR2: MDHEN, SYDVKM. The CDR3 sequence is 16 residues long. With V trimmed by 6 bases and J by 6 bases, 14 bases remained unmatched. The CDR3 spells CASSSKVKQGTQPQHF. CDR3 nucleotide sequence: TGTGCCAGCAGCTCGAAAGTCAAACAGGGGACTCAGCCCCAGCATTTT. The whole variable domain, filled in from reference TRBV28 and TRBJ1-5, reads DVKVTQSSRYLVKRTGEKVFLECVQDMDHENMFWYRQDPGLGLRLIYFSYDVKMKEKGDIPEGYSVSREKKERFSLILESASTNQTSMYLCASSSKVKQGTQPQHFGDGTRLSIL.

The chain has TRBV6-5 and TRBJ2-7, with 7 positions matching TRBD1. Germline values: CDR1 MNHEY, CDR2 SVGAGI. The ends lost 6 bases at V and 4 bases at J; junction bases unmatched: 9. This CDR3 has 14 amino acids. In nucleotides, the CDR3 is TGTGCCAGCAGGAGAGGGGGCGTTGGGTACGAGCAGTACTTC. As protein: CASRRGGVGYEQYF.

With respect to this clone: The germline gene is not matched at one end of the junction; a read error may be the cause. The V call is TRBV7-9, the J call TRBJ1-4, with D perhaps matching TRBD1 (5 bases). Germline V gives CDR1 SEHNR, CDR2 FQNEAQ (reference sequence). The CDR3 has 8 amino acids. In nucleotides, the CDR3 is TGTGCCAGCAGCCCCGACAGTTTT. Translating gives CASSPDSF.

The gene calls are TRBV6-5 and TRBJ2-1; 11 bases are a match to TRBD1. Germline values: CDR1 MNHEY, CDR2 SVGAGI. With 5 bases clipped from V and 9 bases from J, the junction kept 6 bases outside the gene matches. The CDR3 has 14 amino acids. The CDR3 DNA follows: TGTGCCAGCAGTGTGGACAGGGGGCCCGCTGAGCAGTTCTTC. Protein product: CASSVDRGPAEQFF.

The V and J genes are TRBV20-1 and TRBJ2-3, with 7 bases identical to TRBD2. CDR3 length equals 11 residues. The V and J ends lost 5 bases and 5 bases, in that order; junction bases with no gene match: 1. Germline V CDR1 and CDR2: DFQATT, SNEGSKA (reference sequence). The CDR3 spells CSAPGGDTQYF. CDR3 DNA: TGCAGTGCTCCGGGGGGAGATACGCAGTATTTT.

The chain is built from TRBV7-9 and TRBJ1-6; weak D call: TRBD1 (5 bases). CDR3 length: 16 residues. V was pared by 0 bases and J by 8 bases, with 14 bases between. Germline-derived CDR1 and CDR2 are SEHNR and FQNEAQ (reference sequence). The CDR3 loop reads CASSLAGGGADSPLHF. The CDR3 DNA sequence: TGTGCCAGCAGCTTAGCGGGTGGAGGGGCGGATTCACCCCTCCACTTT.

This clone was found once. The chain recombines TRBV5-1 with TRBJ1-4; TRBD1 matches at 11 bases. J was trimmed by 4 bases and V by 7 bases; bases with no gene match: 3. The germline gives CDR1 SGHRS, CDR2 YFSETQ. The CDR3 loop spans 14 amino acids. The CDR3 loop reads CASGTGGFNEKLFF. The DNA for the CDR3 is TGCGCCAGCGGGACAGGGGGATTTAATGAAAAACTGTTTTTT.

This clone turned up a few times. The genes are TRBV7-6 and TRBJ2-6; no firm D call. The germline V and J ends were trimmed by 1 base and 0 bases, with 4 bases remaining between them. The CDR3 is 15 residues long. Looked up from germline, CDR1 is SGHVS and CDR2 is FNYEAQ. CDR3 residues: CASSLGSSGANVLTF. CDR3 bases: TGTGCCAGCAGCTTAGGGAGCTCTGGGGCCAACGTCCTGACTTTC.

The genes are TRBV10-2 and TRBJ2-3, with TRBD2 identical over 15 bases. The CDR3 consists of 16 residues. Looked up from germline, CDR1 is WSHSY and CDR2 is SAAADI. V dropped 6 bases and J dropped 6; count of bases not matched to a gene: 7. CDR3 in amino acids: CASSKGLAGGLDTQYF. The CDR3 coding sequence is TGCGCCAGCAGCAAGGGACTAGCGGGGGGCCTTGATACGCAGTATTTT.

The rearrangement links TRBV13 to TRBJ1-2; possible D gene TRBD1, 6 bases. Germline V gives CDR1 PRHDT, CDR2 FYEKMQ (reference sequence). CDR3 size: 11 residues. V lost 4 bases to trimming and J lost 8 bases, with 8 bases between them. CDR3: CASSSQGGYTF. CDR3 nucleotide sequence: TGTGCCAGCAGCTCCCAGGGGGGCTACACCTTC.

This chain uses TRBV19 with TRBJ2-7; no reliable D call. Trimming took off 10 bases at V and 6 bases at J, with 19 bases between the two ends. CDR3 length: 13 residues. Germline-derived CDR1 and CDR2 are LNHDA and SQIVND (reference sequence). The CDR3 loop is CATAAVVGREQYF. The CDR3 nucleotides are TGTGCCACCGCGGCGGTCGTCGGTCGCGAGCAGTACTTC. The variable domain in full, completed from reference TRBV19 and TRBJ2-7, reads DGGITQSPKYLFRKEGQNVTLSCEQNLNHDAMYWYRQDPGQGLRLIYYSQIVNDFQKGDIAEGYSVSREKKESFPLTVTSAQKNPTAFYLCATAAVVGREQYFGPGTRLTVT.

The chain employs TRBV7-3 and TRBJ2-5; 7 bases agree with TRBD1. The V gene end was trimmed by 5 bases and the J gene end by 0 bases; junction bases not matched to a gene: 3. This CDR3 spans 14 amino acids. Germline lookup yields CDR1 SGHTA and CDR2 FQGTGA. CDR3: CASSPTGDQETQYF. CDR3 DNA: TGTGCCAGCAGCCCCACAGGGGACCAAGAGACCCAGTACTTC.

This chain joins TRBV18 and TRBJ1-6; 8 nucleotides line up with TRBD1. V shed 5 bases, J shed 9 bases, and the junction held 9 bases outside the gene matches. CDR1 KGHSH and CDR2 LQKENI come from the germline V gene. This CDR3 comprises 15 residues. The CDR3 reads CASSEGTGLSSPLHF. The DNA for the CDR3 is TGTGCCAGCTCAGAAGGGACAGGTTTAAGTTCACCCCTCCACTTT.

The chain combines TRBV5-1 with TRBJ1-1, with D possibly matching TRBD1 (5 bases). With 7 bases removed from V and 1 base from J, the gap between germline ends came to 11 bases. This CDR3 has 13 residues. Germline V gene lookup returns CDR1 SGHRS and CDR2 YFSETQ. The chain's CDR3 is CASASTGNTEAFF. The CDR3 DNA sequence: TGCGCCAGCGCCAGTACAGGGAACACTGAAGCTTTCTTT.

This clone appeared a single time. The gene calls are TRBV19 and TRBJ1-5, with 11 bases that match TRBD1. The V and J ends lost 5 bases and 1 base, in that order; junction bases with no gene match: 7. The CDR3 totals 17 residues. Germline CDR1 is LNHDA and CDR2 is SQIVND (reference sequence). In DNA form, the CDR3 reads TGTGCCAGTAGTTCAACCCGGACAGGGGGCAGCAATCAGCCCCAGCATTTT. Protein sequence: CASSSTRTGGSNQPQHF.

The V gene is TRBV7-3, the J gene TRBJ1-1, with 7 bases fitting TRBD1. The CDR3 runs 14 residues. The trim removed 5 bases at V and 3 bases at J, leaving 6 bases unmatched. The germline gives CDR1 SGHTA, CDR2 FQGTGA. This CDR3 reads CASSEGQTDTEAFF. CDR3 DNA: TGTGCCAGCAGCGAGGGACAGACAGACACTGAAGCTTTCTTT.

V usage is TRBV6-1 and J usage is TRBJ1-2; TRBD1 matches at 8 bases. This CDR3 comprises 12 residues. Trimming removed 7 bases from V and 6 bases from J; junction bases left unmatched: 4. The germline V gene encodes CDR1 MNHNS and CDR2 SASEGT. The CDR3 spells CASTVTGDGYTF. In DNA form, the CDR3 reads TGTGCCAGCACTGTGACAGGGGATGGCTACACCTTC.

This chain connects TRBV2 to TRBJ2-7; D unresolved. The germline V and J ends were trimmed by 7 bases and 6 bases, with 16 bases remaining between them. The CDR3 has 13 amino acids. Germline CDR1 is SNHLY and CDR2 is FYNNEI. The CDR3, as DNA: TGTGCCAGCACAAAGGTGGTCCCGGGCGAGCAGTACTTC. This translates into CASTKVVPGEQYF.

CDR3 sequence: CASSSGTGYSGYTF. CDR3 DNA: TGTGCCAGCAGCTCGGGGACAGGGTATTCAGGCTACACCTTC. J is TRBJ1-2 and V is TRBV11-3, with TRBD1 matching over 9 bases. The CDR3 covers 14 residues. Trimming cost V 4 bases and J 8 bases; bases outside gene matches: 8. Germline V gene lookup returns CDR1 SGHNT and CDR2 YENEEA.

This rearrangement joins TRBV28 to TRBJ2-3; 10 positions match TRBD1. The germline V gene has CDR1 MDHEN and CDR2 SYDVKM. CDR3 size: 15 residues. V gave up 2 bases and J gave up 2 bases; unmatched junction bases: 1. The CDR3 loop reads CASSLGTGDTDTQYF. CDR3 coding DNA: TGTGCCAGCAGTTTAGGGACAGGGGACACAGATACGCAGTATTTT.

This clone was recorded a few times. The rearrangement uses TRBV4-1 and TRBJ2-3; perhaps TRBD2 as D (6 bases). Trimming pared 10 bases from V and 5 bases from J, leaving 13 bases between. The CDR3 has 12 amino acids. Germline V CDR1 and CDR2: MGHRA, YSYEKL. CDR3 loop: CATNSGGDTQYF. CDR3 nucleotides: TGCGCCACAAATAGCGGCGGAGATACGCAGTATTTT.

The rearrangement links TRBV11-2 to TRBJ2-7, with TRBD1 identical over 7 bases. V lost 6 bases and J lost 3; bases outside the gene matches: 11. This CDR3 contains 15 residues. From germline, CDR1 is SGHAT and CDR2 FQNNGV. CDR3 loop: CASRITGAGNYEQYF. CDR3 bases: TGTGCCAGCAGAATTACAGGGGCTGGAAACTACGAGCAGTACTTC.

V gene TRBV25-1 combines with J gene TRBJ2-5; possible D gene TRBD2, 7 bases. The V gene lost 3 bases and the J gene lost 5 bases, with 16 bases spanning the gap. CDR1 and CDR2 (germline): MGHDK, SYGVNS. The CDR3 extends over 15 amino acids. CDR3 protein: CASSDPSRGRETQYF. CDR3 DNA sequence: TGTGCCAGCAGTGATCCCTCGCGGGGGCGGGAGACCCAGTACTTC.

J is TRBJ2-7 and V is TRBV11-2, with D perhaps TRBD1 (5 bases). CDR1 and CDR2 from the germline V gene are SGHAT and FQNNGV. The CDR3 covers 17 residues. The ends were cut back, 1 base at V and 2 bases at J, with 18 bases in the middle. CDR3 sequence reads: CASSLALGALEPYEQYF. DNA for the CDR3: TGTGCCAGCAGCTTAGCTTTAGGGGCCTTAGAACCCTACGAGCAGTACTTC.

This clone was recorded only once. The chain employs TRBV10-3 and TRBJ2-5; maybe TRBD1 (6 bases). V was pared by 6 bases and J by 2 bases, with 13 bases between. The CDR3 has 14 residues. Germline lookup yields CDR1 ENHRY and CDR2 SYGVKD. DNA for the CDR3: TGTGCCATCAGCACAGGGCCAAGGCAAGAGACCCAGTACTTC. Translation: CAISTGPRQETQYF.